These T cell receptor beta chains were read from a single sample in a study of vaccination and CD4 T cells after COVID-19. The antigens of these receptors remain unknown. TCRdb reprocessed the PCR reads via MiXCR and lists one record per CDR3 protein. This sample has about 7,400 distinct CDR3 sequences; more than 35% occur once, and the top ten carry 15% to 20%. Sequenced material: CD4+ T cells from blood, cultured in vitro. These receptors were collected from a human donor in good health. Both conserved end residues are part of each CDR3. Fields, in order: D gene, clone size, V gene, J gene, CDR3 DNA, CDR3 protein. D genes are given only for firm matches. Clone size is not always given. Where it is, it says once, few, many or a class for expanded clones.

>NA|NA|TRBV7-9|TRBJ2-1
TGTGCCAGCAGTTCCGGACAGACATCCTTGAAAGATGAGCAGTTCTTC
CASSSGQTSLKDEQFF
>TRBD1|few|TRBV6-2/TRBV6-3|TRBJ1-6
TGTGCCAGCACGAAAGGACAGGTGCTAGGTTCACCCCTCCACTTT
CASTKGQVLGSPLHF
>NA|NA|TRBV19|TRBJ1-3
TGTGCCAGTAGTATGGAGCAAAGCACCATATATTTT
CASSMEQSTIYF
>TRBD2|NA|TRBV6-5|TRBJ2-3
TGTGCCAGCAGTTACGGGCTAGCGGGAAGCACAGATACGCAGTATTTT
CASSYGLAGSTDTQYF
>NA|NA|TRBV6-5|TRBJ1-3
TGTGCCAGCAGTTACAAGGGGATCTCTGGAAACACCATATATTTT
CASSYKGISGNTIYF
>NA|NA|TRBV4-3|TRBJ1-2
TGCGCCAGCAGCCAAGATCGCGAAGGATATCATGGCTACACCTTC
CASSQDREGYHGYTF
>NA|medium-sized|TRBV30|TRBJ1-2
TGTGCCTGCTTCGAAGCCCCTGGCTACACCTTC
CACFEAPGYTF
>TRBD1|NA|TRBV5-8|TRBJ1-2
TGTGCCAGCAACACCTCCGGGACAGGAGCCGGCTCATTTTATGGCTACACCTTC
CASNTSGTGAGSFYGYTF
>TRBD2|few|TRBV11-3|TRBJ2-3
TGTGCCAGCAGTCTTAGCGGGAGCACAGATACGCAGTATTTT
CASSLSGSTDTQYF
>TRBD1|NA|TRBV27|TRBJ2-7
TGTGCCAGCAGTCATAGCATGGGACAGAGCTACGAGCAGTACTTC
CASSHSMGQSYEQYF
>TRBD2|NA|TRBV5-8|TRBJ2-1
TGTGCCAGCAGAGAAAGACTAGCGGGGGTCTACAATGAGCAGTTCTTC
CASRERLAGVYNEQFF
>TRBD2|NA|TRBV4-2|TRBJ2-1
TGTGCCAGCACCACACTAGCGGGAGTCACCAATGAGCAGTTCTTC
CASTTLAGVTNEQFF
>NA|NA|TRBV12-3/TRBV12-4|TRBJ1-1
TGTGCCAGCAGTTCTGAGGGTAAGATCACTGAAGCTTTCTTT
CASSSEGKITEAFF
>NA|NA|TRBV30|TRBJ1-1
TGTGCCTGGAGTGTACTAGGGGGACGGACTGAAGCTTTCTTT
CAWSVLGGRTEAFF
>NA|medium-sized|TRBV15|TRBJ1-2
TGTGCCACCAGCAGAGATTTTGCGGAGGGCCGCCGCGGCTACACCTTC
CATSRDFAEGRRGYTF
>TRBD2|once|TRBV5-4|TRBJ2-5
TGTGCCAGCAGCCCGTCGCTAGCGGGAGGCGGTGAGACCCAGTACTTC
CASSPSLAGGGETQYF
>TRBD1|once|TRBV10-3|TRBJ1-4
TGTGCCATCAGTGAGTCAGGGGGCGCCGGTGAAAAACTGTTTTTT
CAISESGGAGEKLFF
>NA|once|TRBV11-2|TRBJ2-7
TGTGCCAGCAGCTCATACCTAGGCGAGCAGTACTTC
CASSSYLGEQYF
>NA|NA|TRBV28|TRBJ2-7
TGTGCCAGCATTTCCCAGGGGAACTACGAGCAGTACTTC
CASISQGNYEQYF
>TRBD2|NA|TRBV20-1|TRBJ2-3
TGCAGTGCTAGTACGGGCGGGGGGGTCACAGATACGCAGTATTTT
CSASTGGGVTDTQYF
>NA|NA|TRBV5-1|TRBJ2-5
TGCGCCAGCAGCCCTGTCCGGGAGTTGGAGACCCAGTACTTC
CASSPVRELETQYF
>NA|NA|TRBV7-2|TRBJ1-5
TGTGCCAGCAGCTTAGCTGCTGATCAGCCCCAGCATTTT
CASSLAADQPQHF
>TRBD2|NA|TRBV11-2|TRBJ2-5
TGTGCCAGCAGCCGGGAGACCCCGGGACTAGCGGGGTTGGAGACCCAGTACTTC
CASSRETPGLAGLETQYF
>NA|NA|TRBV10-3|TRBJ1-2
TGTGCCATCAGTGCAGACACCAGATATGGCTACACCTTC
CAISADTRYGYTF
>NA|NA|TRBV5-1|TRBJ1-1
TGCGCCAGCAGCTTGGAACACATGAACACTGAAGCTTTCTTT
CASSLEHMNTEAFF
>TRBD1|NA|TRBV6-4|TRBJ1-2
TGTGCCAGCAGTGACTCCTGGACAGGGGGTCGCAACTATGGCTACACCTTC
CASSDSWTGGRNYGYTF
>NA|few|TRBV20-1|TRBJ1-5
TGCAGTGCTAGATCCGGGAACAATCAGCCCCAGCATTTT
CSARSGNNQPQHF
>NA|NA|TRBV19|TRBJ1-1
TGTGCCAGTAGTATTTCGGGGTTCACTGAAGCTTTCTTT
CASSISGFTEAFF
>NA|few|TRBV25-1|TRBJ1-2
TGTGCCAGCAGTGATCCCGGCAGGTTCCATGGCTACACCTTC
CASSDPGRFHGYTF
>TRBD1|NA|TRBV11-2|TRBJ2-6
TGTGCCAGCAGCTTAGGGGACAGGGTTTCCTCTGGGGCCAACGTCCTGACTTTC
CASSLGDRVSSGANVLTF
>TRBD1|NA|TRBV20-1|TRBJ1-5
TGCAGTGCTTCTTTAGGACAGGGGGGCAATCAGCCCCAGCATTTT
CSASLGQGGNQPQHF
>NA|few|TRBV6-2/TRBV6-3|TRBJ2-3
TGTGCCAGCAGACGAATTGGGCTTGATACGCAGTATTTT
CASRRIGLDTQYF
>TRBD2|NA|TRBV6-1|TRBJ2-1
TGTGCCAGCAGTCTAGCGGGAGAATACAATGAGCAGTTCTTC
CASSLAGEYNEQFF
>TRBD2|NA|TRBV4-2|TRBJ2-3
TGTGCCAGCAGCCAAGATCTGCGACTAGCGGGAGGGGTAGATACGCAGTATTTT
CASSQDLRLAGGVDTQYF
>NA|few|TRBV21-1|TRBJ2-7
TGTGCCAGCAGCAACCCCCGGGACAGGGGCTACGAGCAGTACTTC
CASSNPRDRGYEQYF
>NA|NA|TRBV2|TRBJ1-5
TGTGCCAGCAGTGGGGGTAGGCAGGGGATATTTTCAGGCAATCAGCCCCAGCATTTT
CASSGGRQGIFSGNQPQHF
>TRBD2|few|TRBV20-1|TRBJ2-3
TGCAGTGCTCGCCGTTGGACTAGCGGGGGGCGGGATGCGCAGTATTTT
CSARRWTSGGRDAQYF
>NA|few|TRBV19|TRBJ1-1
TGTGCCAGTAAGGAGGGCCCAAGGGAAGCTTTCTTT
CASKEGPREAFF
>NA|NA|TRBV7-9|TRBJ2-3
TGTGCCAGCAGCCTCGGGACGATAAGCACAGATACGCAGTATTTT
CASSLGTISTDTQYF
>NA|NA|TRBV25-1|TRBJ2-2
TGTGCCAGCACCCGGGGATCGATGACCGGGGAGCTGTTTTTT
CASTRGSMTGELFF
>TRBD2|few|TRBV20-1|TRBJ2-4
TGCAGTGCTAGTGTAGCGGGAGCCAAAAACATTCAGTACTTC
CSASVAGAKNIQYF
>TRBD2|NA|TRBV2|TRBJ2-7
TGTGCCAGCAGTGAAGAGGAGCTAGCGGGGAGCTCCTACGAGCAGTACTTC
CASSEEELAGSSYEQYF
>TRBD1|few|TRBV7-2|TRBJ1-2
TGTGCCAGCAGCCCGGGACAGGGGGCCGATGGCTACACCTTC
CASSPGQGADGYTF
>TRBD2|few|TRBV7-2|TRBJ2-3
TGTGCCAGCAGCTTAGTACTAGCGGGGGGCCATACGCAGTATTTT
CASSLVLAGGHTQYF
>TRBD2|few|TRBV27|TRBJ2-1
TGTGCCAGCAGTTACACCCGGACGGGGGGGTCCTACAATGAGCAGTTCTTC
CASSYTRTGGSYNEQFF
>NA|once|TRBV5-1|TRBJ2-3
TGCGCCAGCAGCTTGGGAGGGGGGCGTCCAGGGACAGATACGCAGTATTTT
CASSLGGGRPGTDTQYF
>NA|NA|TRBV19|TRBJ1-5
TGTGCCAGTAGGGTAGGGACATCGAATTACCCCCAGCATTTT
CASRVGTSNYPQHF
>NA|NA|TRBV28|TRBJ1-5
TGTGCCAGCAGGGGAGGGGGGGACAATCAGCCCCAGCATTTT
CASRGGGDNQPQHF